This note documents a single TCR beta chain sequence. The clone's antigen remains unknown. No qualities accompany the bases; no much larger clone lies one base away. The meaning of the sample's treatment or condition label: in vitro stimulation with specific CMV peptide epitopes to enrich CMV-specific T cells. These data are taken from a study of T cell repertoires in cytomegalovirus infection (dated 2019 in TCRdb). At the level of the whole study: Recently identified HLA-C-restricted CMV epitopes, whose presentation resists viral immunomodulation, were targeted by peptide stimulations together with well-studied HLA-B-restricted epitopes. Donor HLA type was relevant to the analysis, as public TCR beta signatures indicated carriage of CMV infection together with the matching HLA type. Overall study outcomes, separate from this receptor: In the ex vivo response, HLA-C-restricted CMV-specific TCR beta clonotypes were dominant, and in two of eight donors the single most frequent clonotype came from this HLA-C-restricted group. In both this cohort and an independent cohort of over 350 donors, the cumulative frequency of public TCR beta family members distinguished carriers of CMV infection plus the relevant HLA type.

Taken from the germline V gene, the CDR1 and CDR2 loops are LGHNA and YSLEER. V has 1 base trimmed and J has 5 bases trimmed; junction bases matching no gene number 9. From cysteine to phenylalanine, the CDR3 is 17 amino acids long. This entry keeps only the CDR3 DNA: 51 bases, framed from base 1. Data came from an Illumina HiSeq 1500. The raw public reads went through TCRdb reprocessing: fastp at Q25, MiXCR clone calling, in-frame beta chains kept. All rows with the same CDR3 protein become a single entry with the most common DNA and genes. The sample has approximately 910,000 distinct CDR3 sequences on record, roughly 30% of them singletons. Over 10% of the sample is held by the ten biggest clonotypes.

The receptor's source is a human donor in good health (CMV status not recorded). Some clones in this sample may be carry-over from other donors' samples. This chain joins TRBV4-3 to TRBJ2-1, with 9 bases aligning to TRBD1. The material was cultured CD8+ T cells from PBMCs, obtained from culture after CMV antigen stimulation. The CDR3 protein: CASSQVQTGGSHNEQFF. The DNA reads TGCGCCAGCAGCCAAGTCCAAACAGGGGGCTCTCACAATGAGCAGTTCTTC.